Below, 15 T cell receptor beta chains from the same sample are listed, as sequenced in a study of OX40 agonist ivuxolimab in advanced cancers. Sequenced by immunoSEQ multiplex PCR; TCRdb stores in-frame clones only, minus some. Of roughly 70,000 clones listed, roughly 85% were seen once; the top ten hold roughly 8.2%. The sequencing used CD4+ or CD8+ T cells sorted from blood, collected in a trial of the OX40 agonist ivuxolimab. All receptors derive from an adult with an advanced solid tumor such as melanoma, head and neck, liver or kidney cancer.

This sequence joins TRBV5-1 and TRBJ1-1, with D possibly matching TRBD1 (5 bases). The CDR3 is 13 residues long. V was cut by 3 bases and J by 1 base, with 7 bases left in between. The germline V gene has CDR1 SGHRS and CDR2 YFSETQ. CDR3 amino acids: CASSSTENTEAFF. In DNA form, the CDR3 reads TGCGCCAGCAGCTCGACAGAGAACACTGAAGCTTTCTTT.

The chain links TRBV18 to TRBJ2-3, with D hard to call. V lost 8 bases to trimming and J lost 5 bases, with 8 bases between them. This CDR3 has 11 residues. Germline V CDR1 and CDR2: KGHSH, LQKENI. CDR3 bases: TGTGCCAGCCTTGGTGGAGATACGCAGTATTTT. Amino acids: CASLGGDTQYF.

The CDR3 sequence: CASSFSSGFEQFF. As DNA, the CDR3 is TGTGCCAGCAGTTTTTCCTCAGGGTTTGAGCAGTTCTTC. The rearrangement links TRBV28 to TRBJ2-1; the D gene is possibly TRBD1 (5 bases). Germline lookup yields CDR1 MDHEN and CDR2 SYDVKM. The V end was cut by 3 bases, the J end by 9 bases, with 12 bases between. The CDR3 runs 13 residues.

The genes are TRBV6-6 and TRBJ1-6, with D unclear. The CDR3 runs 14 residues. Germline values: CDR1 MNHNY, CDR2 SVGAGI (reference sequence). The ends were cut back, 6 bases at V and 6 bases at J, with 12 bases in the middle. The CDR3 loop is CASSERGSNSPLHF. The CDR3, as DNA: TGTGCCAGCAGCGAGAGAGGCTCTAATTCACCCCTCCACTTT.

The chain is built from TRBV14 and TRBJ2-2; no clear D gene. There are 16 residues in the CDR3. Trimming cost V 4 bases and J 1 base, with 13 bases left between them. Germline V gene lookup returns CDR1 SGHDN and CDR2 FVKESK. This chain's CDR3 is CASSPIRTENTGELFF. In DNA, the CDR3 is TGTGCCAGCAGCCCGATCAGGACGGAGAACACCGGGGAGCTGTTTTTT.

This sequence joins TRBV27 and TRBJ2-1; tentatively, D is TRBD2 (5 bases). The CDR3 length is 12 residues. The germline CDR1 and CDR2 sequences are MNHEY and SMNVEV (reference sequence). Trimming left V 5 bases short and J 6 bases short, with 8 bases between. CDR3 protein: CASSRRGNEQFF. The CDR3 region has the DNA TGTGCCAGCAGTAGACGGGGCAATGAGCAGTTCTTC.

This rearrangement joins TRBV6-6 to TRBJ2-2, with D maybe TRBD1 (5 bases). Germline CDR1 reads MNHNY; CDR2 reads SVGAGI (reference sequence). The V end was cut by 0 bases, the J end by 5 bases, with 10 bases between. The CDR3 is 15 amino acids. CDR3 amino acids: CASSYSGQVTGELFF. The DNA for the CDR3 is TGTGCCAGCAGTTACTCAGGACAAGTTACCGGGGAGCTGTTTTTT.

The CDR3 DNA is TGTGCCAGCAGCTTAGTGGGTTTGAACTACGAGCAGTACTTC. This gives the protein CASSLVGLNYEQYF. The rearrangement links TRBV7-2 to TRBJ2-7, with unresolved D. V gave up 1 base and J gave up 3 bases, with 10 bases separating them. The CDR3 runs 14 residues. The germline CDR1 and CDR2 sequences are SGHTA and FQGNSA.

This chain joins TRBV6-5 and TRBJ2-7; possible D gene TRBD2, 5 bases. V shed 2 bases and J shed 5 bases, with 16 bases lying between them. This CDR3 is 15 amino acids long. Per germline, CDR1 MNHEY and CDR2 SVGAGI. This CDR3 reads CASSYRRAGGNEQYF. The DNA of the CDR3 is TGTGCCAGCAGTTACAGAAGGGCCGGAGGCAACGAGCAGTACTTC.

This chain connects TRBV4-3 to TRBJ2-2; D tentatively reads TRBD1 or TRBD2 (7 bases each). The V end was cut by 4 bases, the J end by 4 bases, with 16 bases between. This CDR3 contains 16 residues. Germline V gene sequence: CDR1 LGHNA, CDR2 YSLEER. Here the CDR3 DNA reads TGCGCCAGCAGCCCAGGGGGAGGGACGAGCACCGGGGAGCTGTTTTTT. Its protein product is CASSPGGGTSTGELFF.

This clone came up once. The chain links TRBV6-5 to TRBJ2-3, with a possible D match to TRBD2 (6 bases). Germline values: CDR1 MNHEY, CDR2 SVGAGI. This CDR3 spans 12 amino acids. V shed 8 bases and J shed 2 bases, with 8 bases lying between them. CDR3 residues: CASRDSTDTQYF. CDR3 sequence (DNA): TGTGCCAGCCGGGACTCCACAGATACGCAGTATTTT.

The chain has TRBV4-1 and TRBJ1-2; no reliable D call. Germline V gene lookup returns CDR1 MGHRA and CDR2 YSYEKL. The CDR3 runs 12 residues. Trimming took 1 base from V and 12 from J, leaving 12 bases between them. The CDR3 reads CASSQGWGGHTF. CDR3 DNA: TGCGCCAGCAGCCAAGGTTGGGGAGGCCACACCTTC.

The chain uses TRBV7-2 and TRBJ1-2; D not resolved. Germline V CDR1 and CDR2: SGHTA, FQGNSA. Trimming stripped 5 bases from V and 8 bases from J, with 12 bases between. The CDR3 runs 12 residues. CDR3 protein: CASSLDEDGYTF. CDR3 nucleotides: TGTGCCAGCAGCCTTGACGAGGACGGCTACACCTTC. Combining the CDR3 with reference TRBV7-2 and TRBJ1-2 gives the whole variable domain GAGVSQSPSNKVTEKGKDVELRCDPISGHTALYWYRQSLGQGLEFLIYFQGNSAPDKSGLPSDRFSAERTGGSVSTLTIQRTQQEDSAVYLCASSLDEDGYTFGSGTRLTVV.

The rearrangement joins TRBV5-1 to TRBJ1-2; no clear D gene. CDR1 and CDR2 from the germline V gene are SGHRS and YFSETQ. Trimming stripped 0 bases from V and 8 bases from J, with 11 bases between. The CDR3 is 13 residues long. The CDR3 region has the DNA TGCGCCAGCAGCTTGGCCGGGGTCGGGGGCTACACCTTC. Translation gives CASSLAGVGGYTF.

The chain uses TRBV7-2 and TRBJ1-3, with D possibly TRBD1 on 6 matching bases. With 0 bases removed from V and 0 bases from J, the gap between germline ends came to 12 bases. There are 17 residues in the CDR3. Germline V gene lookup returns CDR1 SGHTA and CDR2 FQGNSA. The CDR3 bases are TGTGCCAGCAGCTTAGCGGGGGGGCCAATCTCTGGAAACACCATATATTTT. Residues: CASSLAGGPISGNTIYF.